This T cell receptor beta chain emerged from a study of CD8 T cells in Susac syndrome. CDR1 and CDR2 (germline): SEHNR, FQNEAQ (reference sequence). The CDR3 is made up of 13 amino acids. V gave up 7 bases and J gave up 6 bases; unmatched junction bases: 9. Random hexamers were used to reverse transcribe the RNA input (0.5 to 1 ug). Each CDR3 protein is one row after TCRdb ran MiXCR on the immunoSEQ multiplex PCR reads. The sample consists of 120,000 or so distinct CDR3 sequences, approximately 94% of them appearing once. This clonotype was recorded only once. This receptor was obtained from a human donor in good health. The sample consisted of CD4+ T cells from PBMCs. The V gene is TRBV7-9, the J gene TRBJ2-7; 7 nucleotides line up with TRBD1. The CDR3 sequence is CASIEGGRPEQYF. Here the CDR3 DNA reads TGTGCCAGCATCGAAGGGGGCCGCCCCGAGCAGTACTTC.